The T cell receptor beta chain described here comes from a study of CD8+ T cells in alopecia areata. Turning to the study itself: Tofacitinib dosing lasted 6 to 18 months, which was then followed by 6 months off drug.

TCR sequencing used cDNA made by reverse transcription of extracted RNA. Generated by immunoSEQ multiplex PCR, the TCRdb table keeps only in-frame clones and is missing some. The table lists more than 110,000 clones, 82% of them singletons. Regarding the study as a whole: Compared with mice, patients displayed less clear TCR sharing, possibly for HLA-related reasons.

With respect to this clone: Its antigen is still unknown.

Treatment specified: oral pan-JAK inhibitor, 5-10 mg twice daily. Separation by sorting yielded CD4+ and CD8+ T cells from PBMCs. Germline assignment: CDR1 SGHNT and CDR2 YYREEE (reference sequence). The length of the CDR3 is 18 residues. The V and J ends lost 0 bases and 1 base, in that order; junction bases with no gene match: 10. This chain uses TRBV5-4 with TRBJ2-5; 9 bases match TRBD2. This clonotype originated in a human donor with alopecia areata. The source material was CD8+ T cells sorted from blood, sampled at week 4, from a patient treated with tofacitinib. CDR3 amino acids: CASSLGTSRRGGQETQYF. In nucleotides, the CDR3 is TGTGCCAGCAGCTTGGGGACCTCACGGCGGGGGGGCCAAGAGACCCAGTACTTC.